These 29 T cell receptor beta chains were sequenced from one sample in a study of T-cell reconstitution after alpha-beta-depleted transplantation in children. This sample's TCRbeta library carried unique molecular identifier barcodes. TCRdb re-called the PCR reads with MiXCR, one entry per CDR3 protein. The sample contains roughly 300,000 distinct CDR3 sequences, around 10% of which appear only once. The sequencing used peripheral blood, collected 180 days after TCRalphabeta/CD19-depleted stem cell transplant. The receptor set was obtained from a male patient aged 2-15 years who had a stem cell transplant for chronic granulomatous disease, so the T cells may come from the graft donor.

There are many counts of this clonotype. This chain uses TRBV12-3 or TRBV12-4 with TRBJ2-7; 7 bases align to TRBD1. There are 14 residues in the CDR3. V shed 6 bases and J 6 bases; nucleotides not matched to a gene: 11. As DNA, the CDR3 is TGTGCCAGCAGGAAGACAGGGATTGAGGGCGAGCAGTACTTC. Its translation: CASRKTGIEGEQYF.

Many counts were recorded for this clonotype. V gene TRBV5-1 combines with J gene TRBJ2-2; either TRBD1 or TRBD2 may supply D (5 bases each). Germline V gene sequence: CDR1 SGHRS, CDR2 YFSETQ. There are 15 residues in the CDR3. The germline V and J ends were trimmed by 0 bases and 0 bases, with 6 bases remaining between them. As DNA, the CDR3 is TGCGCCAGCAGCTTGGTGGGGGCGAACACCGGGGAGCTGTTTTTT. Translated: CASSLVGANTGELFF.

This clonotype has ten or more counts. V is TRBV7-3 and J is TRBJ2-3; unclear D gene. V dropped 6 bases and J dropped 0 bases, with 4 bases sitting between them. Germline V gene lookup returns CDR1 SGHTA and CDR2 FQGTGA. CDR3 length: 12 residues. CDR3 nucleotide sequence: TGTGCCAGCAGGGACAGCACAGATACGCAGTATTTT. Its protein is CASRDSTDTQYF.

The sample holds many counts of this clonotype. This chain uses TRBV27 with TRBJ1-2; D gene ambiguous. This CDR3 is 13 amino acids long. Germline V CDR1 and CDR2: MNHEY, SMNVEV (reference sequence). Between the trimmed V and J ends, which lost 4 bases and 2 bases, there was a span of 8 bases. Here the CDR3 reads CASSWGKNYGYTF. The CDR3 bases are TGTGCCAGCAGTTGGGGAAAGAACTATGGCTACACCTTC.

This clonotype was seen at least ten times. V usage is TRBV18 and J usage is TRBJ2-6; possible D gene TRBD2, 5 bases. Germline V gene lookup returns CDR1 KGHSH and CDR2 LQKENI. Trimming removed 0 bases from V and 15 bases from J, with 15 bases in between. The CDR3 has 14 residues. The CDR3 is CASSPPQVEAHLTF. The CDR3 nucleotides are TGTGCCAGCTCACCACCCCAAGTGGAGGCCCACCTGACTTTC.

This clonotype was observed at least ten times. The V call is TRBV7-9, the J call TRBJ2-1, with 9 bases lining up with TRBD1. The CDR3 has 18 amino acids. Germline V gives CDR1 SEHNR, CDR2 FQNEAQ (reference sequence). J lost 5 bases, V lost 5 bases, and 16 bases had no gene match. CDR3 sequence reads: CASSHIKRRDRVDNEQFF. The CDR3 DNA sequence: TGTGCCAGCAGCCACATAAAACGCCGGGACAGGGTCGACAATGAGCAGTTCTTC.

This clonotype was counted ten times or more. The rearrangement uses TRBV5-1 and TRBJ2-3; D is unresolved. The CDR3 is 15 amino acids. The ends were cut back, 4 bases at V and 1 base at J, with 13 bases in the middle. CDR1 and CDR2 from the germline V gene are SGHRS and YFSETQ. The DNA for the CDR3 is TGCGCCAGCAGCGTCTTGGAGTTAGGCACAGATACGCAGTATTTT. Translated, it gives CASSVLELGTDTQYF.

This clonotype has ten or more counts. This CDR3 is CASSWRAGGAETQYF. CDR3 nucleotides: TGTGCCAGCAGCTGGAGGGCAGGGGGCGCGGAGACCCAGTACTTC. The J gene is TRBJ2-5, the V gene TRBV7-9; 8 bases map to TRBD1. The CDR3 runs to 15 residues. Germline V gives CDR1 SEHNR, CDR2 FQNEAQ (reference sequence). The trim removed 4 bases at V and 5 bases at J, leaving 9 bases unmatched.

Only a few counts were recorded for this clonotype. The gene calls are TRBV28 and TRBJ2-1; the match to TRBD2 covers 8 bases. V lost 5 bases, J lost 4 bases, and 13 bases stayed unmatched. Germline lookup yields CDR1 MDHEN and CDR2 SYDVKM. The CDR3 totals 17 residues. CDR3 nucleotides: TGTGCCAGCAGTGCGCTAGGACTAGCCGCTTCGTACAATGAGCAGTTCTTC. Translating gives CASSALGLAASYNEQFF. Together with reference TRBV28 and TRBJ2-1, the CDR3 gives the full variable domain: DVKVTQSSRYLVKRTGEKVFLECVQDMDHENMFWYRQDPGLGLRLIYFSYDVKMKEKGDIPEGYSVSREKKERFSLILESASTNQTSMYLCASSALGLAASYNEQFFGPGTRLTVL.

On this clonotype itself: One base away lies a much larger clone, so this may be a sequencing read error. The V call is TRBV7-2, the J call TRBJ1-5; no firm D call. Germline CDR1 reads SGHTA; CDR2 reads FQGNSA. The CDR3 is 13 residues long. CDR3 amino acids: CVSSLAQDQPQHF. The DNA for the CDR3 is TGTGTCAGCAGCTTAGCGCAGGATCAGCCCCAGCATTTT.

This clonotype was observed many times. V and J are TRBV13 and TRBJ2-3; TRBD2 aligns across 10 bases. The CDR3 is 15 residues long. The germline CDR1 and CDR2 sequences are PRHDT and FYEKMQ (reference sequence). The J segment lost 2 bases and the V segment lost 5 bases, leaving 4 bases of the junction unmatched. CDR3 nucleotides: TGTGCCAGCAGCCAGCGGGGGGGCGCCACAGATACGCAGTATTTT. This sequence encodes CASSQRGGATDTQYF.

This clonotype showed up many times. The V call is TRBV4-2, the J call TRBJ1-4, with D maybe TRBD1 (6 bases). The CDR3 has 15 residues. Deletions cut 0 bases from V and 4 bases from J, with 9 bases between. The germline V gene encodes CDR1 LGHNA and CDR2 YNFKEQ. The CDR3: CASSQESQGNEKLFF. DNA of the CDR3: TGTGCCAGCAGCCAAGAGTCACAGGGTAATGAAAAACTGTTTTTT.

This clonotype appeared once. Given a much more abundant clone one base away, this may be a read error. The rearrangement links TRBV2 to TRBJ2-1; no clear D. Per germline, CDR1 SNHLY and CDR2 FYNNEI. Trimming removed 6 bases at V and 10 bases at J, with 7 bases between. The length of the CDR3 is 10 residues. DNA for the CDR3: TGTGCCAGCAGAGGACGGGAGCAGTTCTTC. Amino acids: CASRGREQFF.

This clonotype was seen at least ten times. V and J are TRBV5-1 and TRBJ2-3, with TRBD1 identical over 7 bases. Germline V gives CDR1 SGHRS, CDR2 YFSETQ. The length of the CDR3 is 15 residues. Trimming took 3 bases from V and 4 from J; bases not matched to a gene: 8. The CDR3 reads CASSSKRQGADTQYF. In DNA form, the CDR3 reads TGCGCCAGCAGCTCGAAAAGACAGGGTGCAGATACGCAGTATTTT.

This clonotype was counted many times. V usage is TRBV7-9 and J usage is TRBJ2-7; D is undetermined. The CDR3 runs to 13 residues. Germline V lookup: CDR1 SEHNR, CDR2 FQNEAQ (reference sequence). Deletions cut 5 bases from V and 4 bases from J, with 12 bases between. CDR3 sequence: CASSPRILYEQYF. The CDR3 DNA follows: TGTGCCAGCAGCCCCCGAATCTTGTACGAGCAGTACTTC.

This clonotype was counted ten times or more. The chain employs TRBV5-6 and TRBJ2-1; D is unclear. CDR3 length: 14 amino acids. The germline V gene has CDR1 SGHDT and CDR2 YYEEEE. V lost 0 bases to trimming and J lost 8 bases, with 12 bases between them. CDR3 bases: TGTGCCAGCAGCTTGGAAGGGATTCGTCATGAGCAGTTCTTC. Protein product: CASSLEGIRHEQFF.

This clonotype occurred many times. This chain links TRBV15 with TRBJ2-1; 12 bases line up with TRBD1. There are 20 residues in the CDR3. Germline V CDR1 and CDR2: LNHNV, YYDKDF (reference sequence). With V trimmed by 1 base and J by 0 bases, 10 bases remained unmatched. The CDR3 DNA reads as TGTGCCACCAGCAGAGCCCTAGGGACAGGGGGCTCTAGCTCCTACAATGAGCAGTTCTTC. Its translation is CATSRALGTGGSSSYNEQFF.

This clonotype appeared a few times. The CDR3 sequence is CASTTGIRNEKLFF. CDR3 DNA sequence: TGTGCCAGCACCACAGGGATTCGGAATGAAAAACTGTTTTTT. The chain joins TRBV12-3 or TRBV12-4 to TRBJ1-4, with D possibly being TRBD1 (6 bases). The ends were cut back, 7 bases at V and 5 bases at J, with 14 bases in the middle. The length of the CDR3 is 14 residues.

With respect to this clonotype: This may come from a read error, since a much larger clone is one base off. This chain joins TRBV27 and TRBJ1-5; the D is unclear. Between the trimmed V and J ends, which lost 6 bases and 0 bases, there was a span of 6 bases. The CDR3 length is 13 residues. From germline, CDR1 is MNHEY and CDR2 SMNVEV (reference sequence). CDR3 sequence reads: CASSQNSNQPQHF. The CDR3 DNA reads TGTGCCAGCAGCCAAAATAGCAATCAGCCCCAGCATTTT.

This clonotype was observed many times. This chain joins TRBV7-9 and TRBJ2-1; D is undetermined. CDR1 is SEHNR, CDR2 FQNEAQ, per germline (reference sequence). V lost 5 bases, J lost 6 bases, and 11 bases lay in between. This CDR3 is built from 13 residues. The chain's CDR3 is CASSPSFRNEQFF. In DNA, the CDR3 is TGTGCCAGCAGCCCCTCCTTCCGCAATGAGCAGTTCTTC. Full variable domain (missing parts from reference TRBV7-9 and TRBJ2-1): DTGVSQNPRHKITKRGQNVTFRCDPISEHNRLYWYRQTLGQGPEFLTYFQNEAQLEKSRLLSDRFSAERPKGSFSTLEIQRTEQGDSAMYLCASSPSFRNEQFFGPGTRLTVL.

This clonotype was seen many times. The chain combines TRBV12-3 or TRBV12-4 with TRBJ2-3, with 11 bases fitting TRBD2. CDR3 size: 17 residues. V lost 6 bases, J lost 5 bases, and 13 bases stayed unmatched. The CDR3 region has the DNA TGTGCCAGCAGCACCCACCTTAGCGGGGGGGCACGAGATACGCAGTATTTT. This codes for CASSTHLSGGARDTQYF.

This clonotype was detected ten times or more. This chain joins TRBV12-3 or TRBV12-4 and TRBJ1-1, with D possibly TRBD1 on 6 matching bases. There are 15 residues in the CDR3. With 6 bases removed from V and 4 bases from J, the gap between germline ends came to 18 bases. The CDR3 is CASRLGGGLGTEAFF. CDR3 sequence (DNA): TGTGCCAGCAGGCTGGGGGGGGGGCTGGGCACTGAAGCTTTCTTT.

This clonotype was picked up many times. The CDR3 region is CASSSLVGFSGSLYEQYF. The CDR3 DNA follows: TGTGCCAGCAGCTCCTTAGTCGGGTTTAGCGGGAGCCTCTACGAGCAGTACTTC. This chain connects TRBV11-3 to TRBJ2-7; 9 bases are shared with TRBD2. From germline, CDR1 is SGHNT and CDR2 YENEEA. V dropped 4 bases and J dropped 3; count of bases not matched to a gene: 16. CDR3 length: 18 residues.

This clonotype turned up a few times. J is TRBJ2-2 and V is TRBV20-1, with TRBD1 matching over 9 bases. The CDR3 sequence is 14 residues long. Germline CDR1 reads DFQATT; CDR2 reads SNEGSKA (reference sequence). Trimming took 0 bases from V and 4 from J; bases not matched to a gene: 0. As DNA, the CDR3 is TGCAGTGCTAGAGAGGACAGGGGCACCGGGGAGCTGTTTTTT. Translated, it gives CSAREDRGTGELFF.

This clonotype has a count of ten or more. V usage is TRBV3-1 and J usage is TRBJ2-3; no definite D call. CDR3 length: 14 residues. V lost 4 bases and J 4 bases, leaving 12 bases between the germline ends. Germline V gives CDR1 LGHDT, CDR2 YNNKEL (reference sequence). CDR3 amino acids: CASSPRWKADTQYF. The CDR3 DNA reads TGTGCCAGCAGCCCAAGATGGAAGGCAGATACGCAGTATTTT.

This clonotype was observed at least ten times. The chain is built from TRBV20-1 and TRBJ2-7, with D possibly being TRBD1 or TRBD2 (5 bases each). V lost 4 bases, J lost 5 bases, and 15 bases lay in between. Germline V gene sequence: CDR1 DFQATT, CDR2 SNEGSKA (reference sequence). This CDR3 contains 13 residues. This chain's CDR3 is CSANRLWDHEQYF. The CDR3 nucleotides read TGCAGTGCTAACCGGCTTTGGGACCACGAGCAGTACTTC.

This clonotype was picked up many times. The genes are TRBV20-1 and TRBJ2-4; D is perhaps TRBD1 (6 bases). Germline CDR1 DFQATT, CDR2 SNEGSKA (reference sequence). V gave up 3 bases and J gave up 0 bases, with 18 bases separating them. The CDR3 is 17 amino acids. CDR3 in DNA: TGCAGTGCTAGGGGGACACTTTTGGGGCTAGCCAAAAACATTCAGTACTTC. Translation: CSARGTLLGLAKNIQYF.

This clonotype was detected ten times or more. The CDR3 nucleotides read TGTGCCAGCTCACCGTTCAGGAACACCGGGGAGCTGTTTTTT. Translated: CASSPFRNTGELFF. V gene TRBV18 combines with J gene TRBJ2-2; no definite D call. The CDR3 sequence is 14 residues long. The V and J ends lost 3 bases and 1 base respectively, with 6 bases between them. Germline CDR1 KGHSH, CDR2 LQKENI.

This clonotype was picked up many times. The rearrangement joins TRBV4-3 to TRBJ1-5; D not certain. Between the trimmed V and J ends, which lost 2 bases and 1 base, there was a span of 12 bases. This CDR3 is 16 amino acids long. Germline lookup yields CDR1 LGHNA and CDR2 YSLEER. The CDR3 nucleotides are TGCGCCAGCAGCCAATACCCCGTATTGAGCAATCAGCCCCAGCATTTT. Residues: CASSQYPVLSNQPQHF.